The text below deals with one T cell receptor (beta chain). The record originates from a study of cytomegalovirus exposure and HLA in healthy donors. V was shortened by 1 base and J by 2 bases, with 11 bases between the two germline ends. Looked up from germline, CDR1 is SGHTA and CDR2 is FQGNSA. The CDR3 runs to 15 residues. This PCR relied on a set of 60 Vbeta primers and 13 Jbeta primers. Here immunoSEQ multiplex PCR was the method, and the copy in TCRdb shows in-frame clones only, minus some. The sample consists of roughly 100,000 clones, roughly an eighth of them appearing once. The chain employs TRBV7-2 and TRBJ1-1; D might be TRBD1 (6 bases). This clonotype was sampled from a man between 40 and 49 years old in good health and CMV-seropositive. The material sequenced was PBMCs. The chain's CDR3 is CASSLGTGSNTEAFF. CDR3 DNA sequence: TGTGCCAGCAGCTTAGGAACAGGGTCAAACACTGAAGCTTTCTTT.